The clone carrying this T cell receptor beta chain was seen only once. The sample is drawn from a study of cytomegalovirus exposure and HLA in healthy donors. The CDR3 covers 15 residues. Germline-derived CDR1 and CDR2 are SGHTS and YDEGEE. Between the trimmed V and J ends, which lost 0 bases and 2 bases, there was a span of 10 bases. The data were produced by immunoSEQ multiplex PCR, yet TCRdb's version contains in-frame clones alone and is incomplete. The data hold some 140,000 clones, with just under 85% observed a single time. This TCR derives from a woman aged 25 to 39 in good health and CMV-seronegative. The source material was PBMCs. V gene TRBV5-8 combines with J gene TRBJ2-3; D is unresolved. In nucleotides, the CDR3 is TGTGCCAGCAGCTTGGAAGGCCAGGACACAGATACGCAGTATTTT. The encoded protein is CASSLEGQDTDTQYF. The full variable domain, with the rest looked up from reference TRBV5-8 and TRBJ2-3, is EAGVTQSPTHLIKTRGQQATLRCSPISGHTSVYWYQQALGLGLQFLLWYDEGEERNRGNFPPRFSGRQFPNYSSELNVNALELEDSALYLCASSLEGQDTDTQYFGPGTRLTVL.